This is a list of T cell receptor beta chains from one sample in a study of T cell repertoires in cytomegalovirus infection. These TCRs' antigens remain unknown. TCRdb reprocessed the reads with MiXCR, giving one entry per CDR3 protein. The data show about 900,000 distinct CDR3 sequences, with approximately 31% seen just once and more than 12% held by the top ten. The sample in question was cultured CD8+ T cells from PBMCs, obtained from culture after CMV antigen stimulation. Receptor source: a human donor in good health (CMV status not recorded). Some clones in this sample may be carry-over from other donors' samples. Both conserved end residues are part of each CDR3. A D gene is named only where the DNA matches it firmly. Clone sizes are given selectively: once, few, many, or a class where the clone is expanded.

DNA	CDR3	V	size	D	J
TGTGCCAGTAGTATCGGGGACCTGACTAGCGGGACACCCAAAAACATTCAGTACTTC	CASSIGDLTSGTPKNIQYF	TRBV19	NA	TRBD2	TRBJ2-4
TGTGCCAGCAGCCCCACAGGGGCGCAGGAGACCCAGTACTTC	CASSPTGAQETQYF	TRBV7-1	NA	TRBD1	TRBJ2-5
TGTGCCAGCAGTTTAAGACAGGGAGTTCAGCCCCAGCATTTT	CASSLRQGVQPQHF	TRBV28	NA	TRBD1	TRBJ1-5
TGTGCCAGCAGGTTGACGACTAGCGGACCTTACAATGAGCAGTTCTTC	CASRLTTSGPYNEQFF	TRBV6-5	NA	TRBD2	TRBJ2-1
TGTGCCAGCACCGCGGAGAGGGCTCGTCACCGGGGAGCTGTTTTT	CASTAERARHRGAVF	TRBV7-4	once	NA	TRBJ2-2
TGTGCCAGCAACACTCCCGGTCAAGCTTTCTTT	CASNTPGQAFF	TRBV3-1	NA	NA	TRBJ1-1
TGTGCCAGCAGTGTGCCTCAGGAGACTAACACTGAAGCTTTCTTT	CASSVPQETNTEAFF	TRBV6-6	few	NA	TRBJ1-1
TGTGCCAGCAGCCAAGGTCTGGGGGCTCTGGAGACCCAGTACTTC	CASSQGLGALETQYF	TRBV4-2	NA	NA	TRBJ2-5
TGTGCCAGCAGTTCTCTTAACTATGGCTACACCTTC	CASSSLNYGYTF	TRBV27	few	NA	TRBJ1-2
TGTGCCAGCAGCGCAACAGGGGTGGAGACCCAGTACTTC	CASSATGVETQYF	TRBV7-9	few	TRBD1	TRBJ2-5
TGTGCCAGCAGCTTAAATCCGGCAGGAACGGATTCACCCCTCCACTTT	CASSLNPAGTDSPLHF	TRBV7-6	NA	NA	TRBJ1-6
TGTGCCAGCAGTTTGGGGGACGGCCTCTACAATGAGCAGTTCTTC	CASSLGDGLYNEQFF	TRBV27	many	NA	TRBJ2-1
TGTGCCAGCAGCCTGGCGGGGGCCCTTAGGAATGAGCAGTTCTTC	CASSLAGALRNEQFF	TRBV7-8	NA	NA	TRBJ2-1
TGTGCCAGCAGCTTGGAGAAGCGGGGGGGCTTCAGAGAGACCCAGTACTTC	CASSLEKRGGFRETQYF	TRBV7-4	NA	TRBD2	TRBJ2-5
TGTGCCAGTAGTTCCCTCAGACGGTCTGAAGCTTTCTTT	CASSSLRRSEAFF	TRBV19	NA	NA	TRBJ1-1
TGTGCCAGTAGTCAGGGGACTAGCGGTCCCCAAGAGACCCAGTACTTC	CASSQGTSGPQETQYF	TRBV19	NA	TRBD2	TRBJ2-5
TGTGCCAGCAGTTTACGGGGGGCCTCCCCTTACGAGCAGTACTTC	CASSLRGASPYEQYF	TRBV27	few	NA	TRBJ2-7
TGTGCCAGTAGTCTGGGAAATCGGGGTGGTGAAGCTTTCTTT	CASSLGNRGGEAFF	TRBV19	NA	NA	TRBJ1-1
TGTGCCAGCAGTTCCCACGTCTACCTGGCGGACACTGAAGCTTTCTTT	CASSSHVYLADTEAFF	TRBV12-3/TRBV12-4	NA	NA	TRBJ1-1
TGTGCCAGCAGCGTAGATTGGCAAGAGACCCAGTACTTC	CASSVDWQETQYF	TRBV9	NA	NA	TRBJ2-5
TGTGCCAGCAGCTTAGATCGGCGCATTTCTGTCGATGAAGCTTTCTTT	CASSLDRRISVDEAFF	TRBV7-9	few	NA	TRBJ1-1
TGTGCCAGTAGAGAATTGGCGTACGAGCAGTACTTC	CASRELAYEQYF	TRBV19	few	NA	TRBJ2-7
TGTGCCAGCCGAAAAACAGGGGTTGACACTGAAGCTTTCTTT	CASRKTGVDTEAFF	TRBV6-5	NA	TRBD1	TRBJ1-1
TGCGCCAGCAGCCAAGAAAGTCTAGCCAAAAACATTCAGTACTTC	CASSQESLAKNIQYF	TRBV4-3	NA	NA	TRBJ2-4
TGTGCCACCAGTGATGAGGGGATTCAGCCCCAGCATTTT	CATSDEGIQPQHF	TRBV24-1	few	NA	TRBJ1-5
TGTGCCAGCGATGGGACAGGGGGGCCGACTCATTACTTC	CASDGTGGPTHYF	TRBV6-2/TRBV6-3	few	TRBD1	TRBJ2-4